This entry lists 21 T cell receptor beta chains sequenced from one sample in a study of technical replicates of blood from a handful of donors. Clones were sequenced by immunoSEQ multiplex PCR, and TCRdb holds only the in-frame ones, with some missing. Of some 70,000 clones listed, 80% to 95% are singletons. Sequencing was carried out using T cells isolated from PBMCs. The source of these receptors is a human donor in good health.

The V and J genes are TRBV5-1 and TRBJ1-1; D gene ambiguous. The V end was cut by 4 bases, the J end by 3 bases, with 10 bases between. This CDR3 has 13 residues. Germline assignment: CDR1 SGHRS and CDR2 YFSETQ. Here the CDR3 reads CASSRNLDTEAFF. The CDR3 bases are TGCGCCAGCAGCCGTAACTTAGACACTGAAGCTTTCTTT.

This chain connects TRBV6-1 to TRBJ1-5, with 7 bases lining up with TRBD1. CDR3 length: 14 amino acids. Germline trimming cut 4 bases from V and 4 bases from J; bases unmatched to any gene: 4. CDR1 and CDR2 (germline): MNHNS, SASEGT. CDR3 DNA: TGTGCCAGCAGTGGACAGGGCGGGAATCAGCCCCAGCATTTT. Translation: CASSGQGGNQPQHF.

The chain combines TRBV28 with TRBJ1-1; no definite D call. Germline V gene lookup returns CDR1 MDHEN and CDR2 SYDVKM. This CDR3 comprises 12 residues. V lost 2 bases and J lost 6, with 7 bases in between. CDR3 loop: CASSLLSPEAFF. For the CDR3, the DNA is TGTGCCAGCAGTTTACTCTCCCCTGAAGCTTTCTTT.

This clone turned up a few times. CDR3 coding DNA: TGTGCCAGCAGTGAAATACTAAACACTGAAGCTTTCTTT. Translated: CASSEILNTEAFF. This chain connects TRBV25-1 to TRBJ1-1; D is unclear. The CDR3 is 13 amino acids. Trimming stripped 2 bases from V and 2 bases from J, with 6 bases between. Germline values: CDR1 MGHDK, CDR2 SYGVNS.

This clone was observed once. The gene calls are TRBV2 and TRBJ2-2; TRBD1 might be the D (6 bases). The CDR3 loop spans 15 amino acids. V lost 8 bases and J 5 bases, leaving 18 bases between the germline ends. Germline assignment: CDR1 SNHLY and CDR2 FYNNEI. The CDR3 loop is CASGRTGTPTGELFF. The CDR3 DNA follows: TGTGCCAGCGGACGAACCGGGACACCGACCGGGGAGCTGTTTTTT.

The V and J genes are TRBV5-1 and TRBJ2-3; D might be TRBD1 (6 bases). This CDR3 is 13 amino acids long. Trimming removed 4 bases from V and 4 bases from J, with 10 bases in between. The germline V gene has CDR1 SGHRS and CDR2 YFSETQ. In nucleotides, the CDR3 is TGCGCCAGCAGCGACAGGTTCTCAGATACGCAGTATTTT. Residues: CASSDRFSDTQYF.

This chain joins TRBV19 and TRBJ2-2, with a weak D call TRBD1 (5 bases). Trimming took 8 bases from V and 0 from J, leaving 13 bases between them. CDR1 and CDR2 from the germline V gene are LNHDA and SQIVND (reference sequence). The CDR3 is 15 residues long. As DNA, the CDR3 is TGTGCCAGTGCTAGGACATATACGAACACCGGGGAGCTGTTTTTT. Its protein is CASARTYTNTGELFF.

The chain combines TRBV14 with TRBJ1-4; D is possibly TRBD1 (6 bases). There are 14 residues in the CDR3. CDR1 SGHDN and CDR2 FVKESK come from the germline V gene. The ends were cut back, 3 bases at V and 7 bases at J, with 12 bases in the middle. The CDR3 nucleotides read TGTGCCAGCAGCCAGGCAGGGGTCATTGAAAAACTGTTTTTT. This sequence encodes CASSQAGVIEKLFF. The full variable domain, rest sourced from reference TRBV14 and TRBJ1-4, is EAGVTQFPSHSVIEKGQTVTLRCDPISGHDNLYWYRRVMGKEIKFLLHFVKESKQDESGMPNNRFLAERTGGTYSTLKVQPAELEDSGVYFCASSQAGVIEKLFFGSGTQLSVL.

The CDR3 DNA reads TGCAGTGCTGTAACAGGGGAAGCTTTCTTT. Translation gives CSAVTGEAFF. This chain uses TRBV20-1 with TRBJ1-1; TRBD1 might be the D (6 bases). The V end lost 5 bases, the J end lost 8 bases, and 9 bases lay between the germline ends. The germline V gene has CDR1 DFQATT and CDR2 SNEGSKA (reference sequence). The CDR3 has 10 residues.

This clone has just one count. Here the CDR3 DNA reads TGTGCCAGCTCACCACCTCGAGCCTCAACCTACGAGCAGTACTTC. It encodes CASSPPRASTYEQYF. This sequence joins TRBV18 and TRBJ2-7; D remains unclear. Trimming cost V 0 bases and J 2 bases, with 11 bases left between them. Germline V gene lookup returns CDR1 KGHSH and CDR2 LQKENI. This CDR3 region has 15 residues.

This chain connects TRBV6-6 to TRBJ1-4, with a possible D match to TRBD1 (5 bases). CDR1 MNHNY and CDR2 SVGAGI come from the germline V gene (reference sequence). There are 15 residues in the CDR3. Trimming left V 4 bases short and J 4 bases short, with 13 bases between. CDR3 coding DNA: TGTGCCAGCAGTTTGTTTGGGGCTGATAATGAAAAACTGTTTTTT. As protein: CASSLFGADNEKLFF.

CDR3 DNA: TGTGCCTGGAGGCGAGGGGGCGGGGATCAGCCCCAGCATTTT. This encodes CAWRRGGGDQPQHF. The chain is built from TRBV30 and TRBJ1-5; 7 nucleotides agree with TRBD1. The trim removed 3 bases at V and 5 bases at J, leaving 7 bases unmatched. Germline values: CDR1 GTSNPN, CDR2 SVGIG (reference sequence). The CDR3 has 14 residues.

The rearrangement links TRBV14 to TRBJ2-3, with 10 nucleotides matching TRBD2. CDR3 size: 17 residues. Germline lookup yields CDR1 SGHDN and CDR2 FVKESK. With 0 bases clipped from V and 4 bases from J, the junction kept 7 bases outside the gene matches. The CDR3 DNA reads as TGTGCCAGCAGCCAAGATAGAGCGGGAGGGCCTGCAGATACGCAGTATTTT. Amino acids: CASSQDRAGGPADTQYF.

The chain joins TRBV7-2 to TRBJ1-4; D might be TRBD1 (6 bases). The germline CDR1 and CDR2 sequences are SGHTA and FQGNSA. This CDR3 spans 15 amino acids. With 0 bases removed from V and 7 bases from J, the gap between germline ends came to 12 bases. The CDR3 sequence is CASSLAGARGEKLFF. The CDR3 DNA follows: TGTGCCAGCAGCTTAGCCGGGGCCAGGGGTGAAAAACTGTTTTTT.

The chain links TRBV30 to TRBJ1-2, with a possible D match to TRBD1 (5 bases). The CDR3 is 13 residues long. CDR1 is GTSNPN, CDR2 SVGIG, per germline (reference sequence). V was trimmed by 4 bases and J by 2 bases, leaving 11 bases between them. The CDR3 region is CAWNKGLNYGYTF. DNA of the CDR3: TGTGCCTGGAACAAGGGGCTAAACTATGGCTACACCTTC.

This clone appeared once. The chain employs TRBV28 and TRBJ2-4, with 8 bases aligning to TRBD2. Germline V gene data show CDR1 as MDHEN and CDR2 as SYDVKM. This CDR3 region has 13 residues. V gave up 6 bases and J gave up 9 bases; unmatched junction bases: 7. The CDR3 nucleotides are TGTGCCAGCAGGTATAGCGGGACGGTCATTCAGTACTTC. This translates into CASRYSGTVIQYF.

The chain joins TRBV13 to TRBJ1-1; TRBD1 matches 11 bases. The J segment lost 5 bases and the V segment lost 1 base, leaving 6 bases of the junction unmatched. CDR3 size: 16 residues. CDR1 is PRHDT, CDR2 FYEKMQ, per germline (reference sequence). As DNA, the CDR3 is TGTGCCAGCAGCTTAGACGGGACAGGGGGTATGACTGAAGCTTTCTTT. Its protein is CASSLDGTGGMTEAFF.

This clone was seen a few times. The chain combines TRBV19 with TRBJ1-5, with D tentatively TRBD1 (6 bases). The germline V gene encodes CDR1 LNHDA and CDR2 SQIVND (reference sequence). The V end lost 0 bases, the J end lost 3 bases, and 9 bases lay between the germline ends. There are 15 residues in the CDR3. In DNA form, the CDR3 reads TGTGCCAGTAGTATAGAAGGGGGATACAATCAGCCCCAGCATTTT. Translating gives CASSIEGGYNQPQHF.

The J gene is TRBJ2-7, the V gene TRBV5-6, with a tentative D call TRBD2 (6 bases). Trimming stripped 5 bases from V and 7 bases from J, with 22 bases between. The CDR3 extends over 15 amino acids. Looked up from germline, CDR1 is SGHDT and CDR2 is YYEEEE. CDR3 sequence: CASSYLEGHIGEQYF. The CDR3 coding sequence is TGTGCCAGCAGTTATTTGGAGGGGCACATTGGGGAGCAGTACTTC.

The chain carries TRBV27 and TRBJ1-2; 8 bases map to TRBD1. V was pared by 2 bases and J by 1 base, with 3 bases of the junction left unmatched. Per germline, CDR1 MNHEY and CDR2 SMNVEV (reference sequence). The CDR3 is 15 amino acids. The CDR3 spells CASSLAGGFNYGYTF. CDR3 in DNA: TGTGCCAGCAGTTTAGCAGGGGGCTTTAACTATGGCTACACCTTC.

DNA of the CDR3: TGTGCCAGCAGCCCTAACCTAGCGGGAGGCGGGAGGGGAGAGCAGTACTTC. As protein: CASSPNLAGGGRGEQYF. V is TRBV5-4 and J is TRBJ2-7; 11 bases are shared with TRBD2. Germline V lookup: CDR1 SGHNT, CDR2 YYREEE (reference sequence). CDR3 size: 17 residues. Trimming removed 4 bases from V and 7 bases from J; junction bases left unmatched: 16.